The sequence of this TCR beta chain was determined in a study of blood T cells in healthy people across ages. A second PCR, run for about 7 to 11 cycles, used a sample-barcoded 5' primer plus a J-beta primer mix. A single record per CDR3 protein comes from TCRdb applying MiXCR to the 5' RACE reads. The sample contains fewer than 1,200,000 distinct CDR3 sequences, under 30% of which appear only once. The data also belong to a second study, concerning T cells of mothers and their children.

Specimen: blood. This TCR was sampled from a girl aged 2-10 years in good health.

As DNA, the CDR3 is TGCAGTGCTACAGGAGGGGGGATTAGGACAGTCAGCTCCTACGAGCAGTACTTC. Its translation: CSATGGGIRTVSSYEQYF. The chain employs TRBV20-1 and TRBJ2-7; either TRBD1 or TRBD2 may fit D (6 bases each). The ends were cut back, 4 bases at V and 0 bases at J, with 25 bases in the middle. Germline V gene data show CDR1 as DFQATT and CDR2 as SNEGSKA (reference sequence). The CDR3 runs to 18 residues.